These 26 T cell receptor beta chains share one sample of origin, sequenced in a study of blood T cell repertoires in COVID-19. This table comes from immunoSEQ multiplex PCR, and its TCRdb copy is limited to in-frame clones, with some not included. The sample holds about 77,000 clones; 75% to 85% are singletons and the top ten take around 5.2%. Source material: peripheral blood. These receptors were collected from a woman aged 70-85 years with acute or convalescent COVID-19.

The CDR3 DNA is TGCGCCAGCAGCCGATCCCGGACAGGGGGAACCGGGGAGCTGTTTTTT. Translation: CASSRSRTGGTGELFF. V usage is TRBV4-1 and J usage is TRBJ2-2; 10 bases align to TRBD1. Looked up from germline, CDR1 is MGHRA and CDR2 is YSYEKL. This CDR3 comprises 16 residues. V dropped 4 bases and J dropped 5; count of bases not matched to a gene: 7.

The chain uses TRBV6-5 and TRBJ2-3; weak D call: TRBD1 (6 bases). CDR1 and CDR2 (germline): MNHEY, SVGAGI. The V end was cut by 7 bases, the J end by 4 bases, with 12 bases between. This CDR3 contains 13 residues. In nucleotides, the CDR3 is TGTGCCAGCAAGTCAGGGGTCCCAGATACGCAGTATTTT. Its protein product is CASKSGVPDTQYF.

This clone was counted a single time. J is TRBJ1-5 and V is TRBV4-2; D gene uncertain. Trimming cost V 0 bases and J 3 bases, with 12 bases left between them. The CDR3 is 16 amino acids. Germline CDR1 LGHNA, CDR2 YNFKEQ. The CDR3 DNA follows: TGTGCCAGCAGCCAAGAGAGTGATAGACACAATCAGCCCCAGCATTTT. It is translated as CASSQESDRHNQPQHF.

This clone occurred once. The J gene is TRBJ1-6, the V gene TRBV19, with TRBD1 matching 11 bases. The germline V gene encodes CDR1 LNHDA and CDR2 SQIVND (reference sequence). CDR3 length: 15 amino acids. Trimming took 4 bases from V and 8 from J; bases not matched to a gene: 4. CDR3 coding DNA: TGTGCCAGTAGTAGCCGGGACAGGGGGTATTCACCCCTCCACTTT. It translates to CASSSRDRGYSPLHF.

V is TRBV6-5 and J is TRBJ1-5; maybe TRBD1 (6 bases). Germline CDR1 and CDR2: MNHEY and SVGAGI. V gave up 4 bases and J gave up 5 bases, with 9 bases separating them. This CDR3 has 13 amino acids. The CDR3 nucleotides are TGTGCCAGCAGTTCAGGGGCTCATCAGCCCCAGCATTTT. This translates into CASSSGAHQPQHF.

This clone was recorded a few times. This chain links TRBV6-2 or TRBV6-3 with TRBJ1-2; 8 bases are shared with TRBD1. The CDR3 has 13 amino acids. Germline V gene sequence: CDR1 MNHEY, CDR2 SVGEGT. V lost 5 bases and J lost 6; bases outside the gene matches: 5. The CDR3 protein is CASSRQGLDGYTF. The CDR3 coding sequence is TGTGCCAGCAGTCGACAGGGGCTGGATGGCTACACCTTC.

The gene calls are TRBV4-1 and TRBJ1-2; D not certain. This CDR3 is built from 15 residues. Per the germline V gene, CDR1 is MGHRA and CDR2 is YSYEKL. Trimming took 1 base from V and 3 from J, leaving 12 bases between them. The DNA of the CDR3 is TGCGCCAGCAGCCAAGTAGGAGTCCTAGACTATGGCTACACCTTC. Translation gives CASSQVGVLDYGYTF.

The chain recombines TRBV29-1 with TRBJ2-1; 7 bases align to TRBD2. The CDR3 length is 14 residues. The ends lost 1 base at V and 9 bases at J; junction bases unmatched: 9. The germline V gene has CDR1 SQVTM and CDR2 ANQGSEA. DNA for the CDR3: TGCAGCGTTGAAGGGATAGGAGGGGAGGGTGAGCAGTTCTTC. It encodes CSVEGIGGEGEQFF.

CDR3 in DNA: TGCGCCAGCAGCCCCACGGTACAGGGCGCTGGGGCCAACGTCCTGACTTTC. Protein sequence: CASSPTVQGAGANVLTF. The rearrangement joins TRBV4-3 to TRBJ2-6, with D maybe TRBD1 (6 bases). The CDR3 length is 17 residues. V was trimmed by 4 bases and J by 2 bases, leaving 15 bases between them. Germline assignment: CDR1 LGHNA and CDR2 YSLEER.

The V and J genes are TRBV11-2 and TRBJ1-2; 10 positions match TRBD1. The CDR3 runs 17 residues. The junction had 11 bases not matched to a gene; V was cut back by 3 bases and J by 4 bases. From germline, CDR1 is SGHAT and CDR2 FQNNGV. CDR3: CASSFTTGTGVSYGYTF. CDR3 DNA: TGTGCCAGCAGCTTTACCACCGGGACAGGGGTTAGCTATGGCTACACCTTC.

The V gene is TRBV10-2, the J gene TRBJ2-3; possible D gene TRBD2, 5 bases. This CDR3 has 14 amino acids. The germline V gene has CDR1 WSHSY and CDR2 SAAADI. Trimming removed 6 bases at V and 4 bases at J, with 14 bases between. CDR3 in amino acids: CASREVVRADTQYF. The DNA of the CDR3 is TGCGCCAGCAGGGAGGTAGTTCGAGCAGATACGCAGTATTTT.

The sample holds a few counts of this clone. The genes are TRBV9 and TRBJ1-3; 8 nucleotides align to TRBD1. Trimming took 3 bases from V and 0 from J; bases not matched to a gene: 2. CDR3 length equals 15 residues. The germline gives CDR1 SGDLS, CDR2 YYNGEE. CDR3 bases: TGTGCCAGCAGCGATACAGGGGGCTCTGGAAACACCATATATTTT. Its translation is CASSDTGGSGNTIYF.

As concerns this clone: The sample has other DNA sequences that encode this CDR3 too. The V gene is TRBV19, the J gene TRBJ2-1, with 12 bases aligning to TRBD2. The V segment lost 6 bases and the J segment 8 bases; nucleotides outside the gene matches: 8. CDR1 LNHDA and CDR2 SQIVND come from the germline V gene (reference sequence). This CDR3 has 15 residues. CDR3 amino acids: CASSVLAGGPDEQFF. The DNA of the CDR3 is TGTGCCAGTAGCGTTCTAGCGGGGGGGCCAGATGAGCAGTTCTTC.

The chain carries TRBV7-2 and TRBJ2-5; TRBD1 is a possible D gene (5 bases). The germline V and J ends were trimmed by 3 bases and 1 base, with 9 bases remaining between them. This CDR3 region has 14 residues. Germline CDR1 is SGHTA and CDR2 is FQGNSA. CDR3 loop: CASSLTRAQETQYF. In DNA form, the CDR3 reads TGTGCCAGCAGCTTGACCAGGGCCCAAGAGACCCAGTACTTC. Complete variable domain (other parts from reference TRBV7-2 and TRBJ2-5): GAGVSQSPSNKVTEKGKDVELRCDPISGHTALYWYRQSLGQGLEFLIYFQGNSAPDKSGLPSDRFSAERTGGSVSTLTIQRTQQEDSAVYLCASSLTRAQETQYFGPGTRLLVL.

V gene TRBV2 combines with J gene TRBJ1-6; maybe TRBD1 (5 bases). Germline CDR1 reads SNHLY; CDR2 reads FYNNEI. The ends were cut back, 6 bases at V and 10 bases at J, with 13 bases in the middle. The CDR3 sequence is 13 residues long. CDR3 sequence (DNA): TGTGCCAGCAGGGAGACAGAAGGCTCACCCCTCCACTTT. Amino acids: CASRETEGSPLHF.

The V and J genes are TRBV7-9 and TRBJ2-7, with D perhaps matching TRBD2 (6 bases). CDR3 length equals 12 residues. Trimming took 1 base from V and 7 from J, leaving 8 bases between them. Germline CDR1 is SEHNR and CDR2 is FQNEAQ (reference sequence). For the CDR3, the DNA is TGTGCCAGCAGCTTAGGTGGGGGGGAGCAGTACTTC. Translated, it gives CASSLGGGEQYF.

This sequence joins TRBV4-1 and TRBJ1-1; the D gene is possibly TRBD1 (6 bases). Trimming stripped 6 bases from V and 8 bases from J, with 13 bases between. This CDR3 comprises 12 residues. The germline V gene encodes CDR1 MGHRA and CDR2 YSYEKL. CDR3 sequence reads: CASSLTGTEAFF. The DNA of the CDR3 is TGCGCCAGCAGTCTCACCGGGACAGAAGCTTTCTTT.

The CDR3 reads CASSREEGHETQYF. CDR3 in DNA: TGTGCCAGCAGTCGGGAAGAGGGTCACGAGACCCAGTACTTC. The chain has TRBV27 and TRBJ2-5; possibly TRBD2 for D (5 bases). CDR1 is MNHEY, CDR2 SMNVEV, per germline (reference sequence). Trimming took off 5 bases at V and 5 bases at J, with 15 bases between the two ends. This CDR3 is built from 14 residues.

This chain connects TRBV4-2 to TRBJ2-2, with 8 positions matching TRBD2. V gave up 4 bases and J gave up 0 bases; unmatched junction bases: 1. CDR1 is LGHNA and CDR2 is YNFKEQ in the germline V gene. The CDR3 is made up of 15 amino acids. Here the CDR3 reads CASSLSGANTGELFF. CDR3 nucleotide sequence: TGTGCCAGCAGCCTTAGCGGGGCGAACACCGGGGAGCTGTTTTTT.

This clone is a singleton in its sample. The chain employs TRBV4-2 and TRBJ1-1; 7 bases are shared with TRBD1. This CDR3 contains 16 residues. CDR1 is LGHNA and CDR2 is YNFKEQ in the germline V gene. Trimming removed 0 bases from V and 2 bases from J; junction bases left unmatched: 6. In DNA form, the CDR3 reads TGTGCCAGCAGCCAAGAACCGGGACAGCTCAACACTGAAGCTTTCTTT. It translates to CASSQEPGQLNTEAFF.

This clone was found once. The sample carries other DNA sequences with the same CDR3. The J gene is TRBJ1-5, the V gene TRBV6-5; D unclear. CDR3 size: 14 residues. Trimming took 0 bases from V and 4 from J, leaving 7 bases between them. Germline-derived CDR1 and CDR2 are MNHEY and SVGAGI. CDR3 sequence (DNA): TGTGCCAGCAGTTACTCTTCGGGTAATCAGCCCCAGCATTTT. Translation: CASSYSSGNQPQHF.

The chain joins TRBV7-2 to TRBJ1-5; 7 bases fit TRBD1. The CDR3 contains 13 residues. With 6 bases clipped from V and 5 bases from J, the junction kept 4 bases outside the gene matches. Germline CDR1 and CDR2: SGHTA and FQGNSA. Here the CDR3 reads CASSRDRDQPQHF. For the CDR3, the DNA is TGTGCCAGCAGTCGGGACAGAGATCAGCCCCAGCATTTT.

The J gene is TRBJ2-1, the V gene TRBV12-3 or TRBV12-4; no firm D call. This CDR3 has 12 amino acids. With 3 bases removed from V and 9 bases from J, the gap between germline ends came to 9 bases. The CDR3 is CASSFFSSEQFF. The CDR3 DNA is TGTGCCAGCAGTTTTTTTAGTAGTGAGCAGTTCTTC.

The V gene is TRBV5-6, the J gene TRBJ1-3, with D tentatively TRBD1 (5 bases). V dropped 0 bases and J dropped 0 bases, with 7 bases sitting between them. Germline V CDR1 and CDR2: SGHDT, YYEEEE. CDR3 size: 15 residues. The CDR3 sequence: CASSLAQVSGNTIYF. CDR3 sequence (DNA): TGTGCCAGCAGCTTGGCACAGGTCTCTGGAAACACCATATATTTT.

The rearrangement links TRBV5-8 to TRBJ2-1, with D tentatively TRBD2 (5 bases). From germline, CDR1 is SGHTS and CDR2 YDEGEE. V dropped 4 bases and J dropped 4 bases, with 18 bases sitting between them. This CDR3 spans 16 amino acids. The CDR3 DNA follows: TGTGCCAGCAGCATATTAGGACTCATACTATACAATGAGCAGTTCTTC. It is translated as CASSILGLILYNEQFF.

The V and J genes are TRBV19 and TRBJ1-1; D may be TRBD1 (6 bases). CDR3 length: 14 residues. V lost 3 bases and J lost 0, with 8 bases in between. CDR1 LNHDA and CDR2 SQIVND come from the germline V gene (reference sequence). The CDR3 protein is CASSIPGVNTEAFF. CDR3 nucleotide sequence: TGTGCCAGTAGTATTCCAGGGGTGAACACTGAAGCTTTCTTT.